A selection of T cell receptor beta chains follows, all from one sample in a study of early T cells in non-severe SARS-CoV-2 infection. TCRdb ran MiXCR on the 5' RACE reads and lists one entry per CDR3 protein. Of tens of thousands of distinct CDR3 sequences in the sample, about 14% were seen once. This sample comprised whole blood, obtained at baseline. These receptors all come from an adult who was a healthcare worker with PCR-confirmed SARS-CoV-2 infection or an uninfected control (not recorded which). Each CDR3 is given with its conserved first and last residue. The D gene is left open where the match is weak. For some rows the clone size is stated as once, few or many, or as a class when expanded; others skip it.

d_call,j_call,clone_size,v_call,cdr3_nt,cdr3_aa
TRBD2,TRBJ2-1,many,TRBV25-1,TGTGCCAGCAGTGCCGCTAGCGGGAGCGATGAGCAGTTCTTC,CASSAASGSDEQFF
-,TRBJ2-1,many,TRBV12-3/TRBV12-4,TGTGCCAGCAGTTTCGCCGGGACTTCGTACAATGAGCAGTTCTTC,CASSFAGTSYNEQFF
TRBD1,TRBJ2-7,many,TRBV5-1,TGCGCCAGCCGTGATTTACCGGGACAGGTTTACGAGCAGTACTTC,CASRDLPGQVYEQYF
TRBD1,TRBJ2-4,-,TRBV12-3/TRBV12-4,TGTGCCAGCAGTTTGAACAGGGGGCCATCCTACTTC,CASSLNRGPSYF
-,TRBJ2-1,-,TRBV7-2,TGTGCCAGCAGCTTAGTAGGACAAGGGGGCAATGAGCAGTTCTTC,CASSLVGQGGNEQFF
TRBD2,TRBJ2-5,-,TRBV28,TGTGCCAGCAGTTTATTTCGGGGAGCGGGAGCTACAGAGACCCAGTACTTC,CASSLFRGAGATETQYF
TRBD1,TRBJ2-7,-,TRBV7-6,TGTGCCAGCAGCCTAGGACAGGGGACAACCTACGAGCAGTACTTC,CASSLGQGTTYEQYF
-,TRBJ1-2,-,TRBV6-5,TGTGCCAGCAGTTATAGCAGGGTGCATGGCTACACCTTC,CASSYSRVHGYTF
-,TRBJ2-1,-,TRBV29-1,TGCAGCGTTGAAGGTAGCTCCTACAATGAGCAGTTCTTC,CSVEGSSYNEQFF
-,TRBJ1-1,few,TRBV11-2,TGTGCCAGCAGCTCCCCACGCACAGGGTTTAACACTGAAGCTTTCTTT,CASSSPRTGFNTEAFF
-,TRBJ1-4,-,TRBV5-1,TGCGCCAGCAGCCCGTCCGGGACACCGGGTGAAAAACTGTTTTTT,CASSPSGTPGEKLFF
-,TRBJ1-2,few,TRBV4-1,TGCGCCAGCAGCCAAGAAGGATACTATGGCTACACCTTC,CASSQEGYYGYTF
TRBD2,TRBJ2-7,few,TRBV27,TGTGCCAGCCACCCAGAGGGGACTAGCGGGAGGTTCTCCTACGAGCAGTACTTC,CASHPEGTSGRFSYEQYF
TRBD2,TRBJ2-1,few,TRBV14,TGTGCCAGCAGCCAAATAAAGCGGGGAGCGGTGTTCTTC,CASSQIKRGAVFF
-,TRBJ2-7,many,TRBV12-3/TRBV12-4,TGTGCCAGCAGTCACCGTCTACAGCTTCCCCCCTACGAGCAGTACTTC,CASSHRLQLPPYEQYF
-,TRBJ1-4,-,TRBV13,TGTGCCAGCAGCCTGGGCCCTAATGAAAAACTGTTTTTT,CASSLGPNEKLFF
-,TRBJ2-3,medium-sized,TRBV19,TGTGCCAGTAGTATGTTCCTCGGGGGAGGCACAGATACGCAGTATTTT,CASSMFLGGGTDTQYF
TRBD1,TRBJ1-6,-,TRBV18,TGTGCTAGCTCACCCGGGGGACAGTTGAGCTCCTATAATTCACCCCTCCACTTT,CASSPGGQLSSYNSPLHF
-,TRBJ2-7,few,TRBV12-5,TGTGCTAGTGGTCTCCCGGGGTCGTACGAGCAGTACTTC,CASGLPGSYEQYF
TRBD2,TRBJ2-3,-,TRBV20-1,TGCAGTGCTAGAGATCTGCAGCGGGGAAGCACAGATACGCAGTATTTT,CSARDLQRGSTDTQYF
TRBD2,TRBJ2-3,few,TRBV18,TGTGCCAGCTCACCACCCAGCGGGGCGACGTACACAGATACGCAGTATTTT,CASSPPSGATYTDTQYF
TRBD1,TRBJ2-2,-,TRBV6-2/TRBV6-3,TGTGCCAGCAGGAGAGGGACAGCCAGCACCGGGGAGCTGTTTTTT,CASRRGTASTGELFF
-,TRBJ2-5,few,TRBV7-9,TGTGCCAGCAGCCACCCAGCAGGAAGGGATCAAGAGACCCAGTACTTC,CASSHPAGRDQETQYF
-,TRBJ2-1,many,TRBV11-2,TGTGCCAGCAGCCTAACAGGTAGCTCCTACAATGAGCAGTTCTTC,CASSLTGSSYNEQFF
-,TRBJ2-7,many,TRBV27,TGTGCCAGCAGTTTAAGGGCCGCCGCCTACGAGCAGTACTTC,CASSLRAAAYEQYF
-,TRBJ1-2,many,TRBV29-1,TGCAGCGTTGAAGACAGGGATGGCTACACCTTC,CSVEDRDGYTF
TRBD1,TRBJ1-1,many,TRBV6-1,TGTGCCAGCCAAAAGACAGGGGGCCACGCTGAAGCTTTCTTT,CASQKTGGHAEAFF
TRBD2,TRBJ2-5,-,TRBV7-8,TGTGCCAGCAGCCTTCGGACTAGCAGCAAAGAGACCCAGTACTTC,CASSLRTSSKETQYF
TRBD1,TRBJ1-1,-,TRBV7-2,TGTGCCAGCAGCCAATCCCCAGGGGGCATGACTGAAGCTTTCTTT,CASSQSPGGMTEAFF
-,TRBJ2-3,few,TRBV12-3/TRBV12-4,TGTGCCAGCAGTCCCGACCGGAGGAATACGCAGTATTTT,CASSPDRRNTQYF
TRBD2,TRBJ2-1,few,TRBV2,TGTGCCAGCGAAATAGCGGGATCGGGTGAGCAGTTCTTC,CASEIAGSGEQFF
-,TRBJ1-3,-,TRBV5-6,TGTGCCAGCAGCTTTAGAACTCGCTCTGGAAACACCATATATTTT,CASSFRTRSGNTIYF
TRBD2,TRBJ2-1,many,TRBV7-9,TGTGCCAGCAGCTTTCGAGCGGGAGGTGGGAATGAGCAGTTCTTC,CASSFRAGGGNEQFF
-,TRBJ2-6,-,TRBV19,TGTGCCAGTAGTAGACCCAGGGACCGCGGGAACTCTGGGGCCAACGTCCTGACTTTC,CASSRPRDRGNSGANVLTF
-,TRBJ2-7,-,TRBV24-1,TGTGCCACCAGTGATAGGGCCCTCGGGCAGTACTTC,CATSDRALGQYF
TRBD2,TRBJ2-7,few,TRBV5-6,TGTGCCACCTCAGCGGGGGACTCCTACGAGCAGTACTTC,CATSAGDSYEQYF
TRBD1,TRBJ2-7,-,TRBV12-3/TRBV12-4,TGTGCCAGCAACCCGGGACAGGGGGTGTCCGAGCAGTACTTC,CASNPGQGVSEQYF
-,TRBJ2-7,few,TRBV3-1,TGTGCCAGCAGCCCGCTGGGGGCTGCCTACGAGCAGTACTTC,CASSPLGAAYEQYF
TRBD2,TRBJ2-7,-,TRBV10-3,TGTGCCATCGCGTTTGGCGGGAGTCTCGACGAGCAGTACTTC,CAIAFGGSLDEQYF
TRBD2,TRBJ2-3,many,TRBV27,TGTGCCAGCAGTCAGGGACTAGCGGCTGATACGCAGTATTTT,CASSQGLAADTQYF
TRBD2,TRBJ2-1,few,TRBV6-5,TGTGCCAGCAGACAAGCGGGGGGGCGCAATGAGCAGTTCTTC,CASRQAGGRNEQFF
-,TRBJ2-1,-,TRBV29-1,TGCAGCGTTGTCCGAGGGAATGAGCAGTTCTTC,CSVVRGNEQFF
-,TRBJ1-6,few,TRBV4-2,TGTGCCAGCAGCCATAATGCGGGAGGGACGGACATTTCACCCCTCCACTTT,CASSHNAGGTDISPLHF
TRBD2,TRBJ2-3,-,TRBV20-1,TGCAGTGCTAGCGGGGGGGCCTTAGATACGCAGTATTTT,CSASGGALDTQYF
-,TRBJ1-4,-,TRBV5-1,TGCGCCAGCAGCCAATGGGGAAATGAAAAACTGTTTTTT,CASSQWGNEKLFF
-,TRBJ2-3,-,TRBV7-9,TGTGCCAGCAGCTTACGAGAGACAGATACGCAGTATTTT,CASSLRETDTQYF
-,TRBJ2-3,few,TRBV2,TGTGCCAGCAGGGCCCGTTCCCCGGGAACGCAGTATTTT,CASRARSPGTQYF
TRBD2,TRBJ2-1,-,TRBV7-9,TGTGCCAGCAGCCGGACTAGCGGGAGGTTGAATGAGCAGTTCTTC,CASSRTSGRLNEQFF